The sequence of this T cell receptor (beta chain) was determined in a study of cytomegalovirus exposure and HLA in healthy donors. Study findings and constraints: First-cohort TCR clusters tended to co-occur in the approximately 110 validation repertoires, a later analysis found. Confirmation was obtained in vitro that a few CMV-associated chains are specific for CMV antigens. Cytomegalovirus association was assigned to about 180 TCR beta chains.

Note on this clone: As yet, its antigen is unknown.

Data came from immunoSEQ multiplex PCR; TCRdb stores just in-frame clones and leaves some out. Among 80,000 to 100,000 clones, about 88% were seen once, and the ten largest hold around 6%. With 1 base removed from V and 4 bases from J, the gap between germline ends came to 5 bases. Germline V gene sequence: CDR1 SGHDT, CDR2 YYEEEE. The CDR3 runs to 12 residues. The sample comprised PBMCs. The V call is TRBV5-6, the J call TRBJ1-2; no firm D call. The clonotype comes from a young man in good health and CMV-seropositive. DNA of the CDR3: TGTGCCAGCAGCTTGCAGTTCTATGGCTACACCTTC. This sequence encodes CASSLQFYGYTF.